This entry features one T cell receptor beta chain sequence. Its target is unknown. The CDR3 spans 15 residues. Germline assignment: CDR1 SNHLY and CDR2 FYNNEI. Between the trimmed V and J ends, which lost 6 bases and 0 bases, there was a span of 13 bases. This entry belongs to a study of Graves' ophthalmopathy and Graves' hyperthyroidism. The study's findings and limits: A model built from 13 signatures distinguished ophthalmopathy from stable hyperthyroidism with approximately 88% sensitivity and less than 83% specificity.

From RNA, the CDR3 regions of TCR beta chains were amplified and sequenced. The first round was an RT-PCR with HTBI primers, and the second round was a multiplex PCR. TCRdb processed the multiplex PCR reads anew with MiXCR; each CDR3 protein has one entry. The sample consists of about 390,000 distinct CDR3 sequences, approximately 15% of them appearing once. Sequenced sample: peripheral blood. The receptor was derived from a woman under 30 with stable Graves' hyperthyroidism. The chain employs TRBV2 and TRBJ2-3; no firm D call. The CDR3 reads CASRQTASSTDTQYF. The CDR3, as DNA: TGTGCCAGCAGGCAAACAGCCTCTAGCACAGATACGCAGTATTTT. The variable domain in full, completed from reference TRBV2 and TRBJ2-3, reads EPEVTQTPSHQVTQMGQEVILRCVPISNHLYFYWYRQILGQKVEFLVSFYNNEISEKSEIFDDQFSVERPDGSNFTLKIRSTKLEDSAMYFCASRQTASSTDTQYFGPGTRLTVL.